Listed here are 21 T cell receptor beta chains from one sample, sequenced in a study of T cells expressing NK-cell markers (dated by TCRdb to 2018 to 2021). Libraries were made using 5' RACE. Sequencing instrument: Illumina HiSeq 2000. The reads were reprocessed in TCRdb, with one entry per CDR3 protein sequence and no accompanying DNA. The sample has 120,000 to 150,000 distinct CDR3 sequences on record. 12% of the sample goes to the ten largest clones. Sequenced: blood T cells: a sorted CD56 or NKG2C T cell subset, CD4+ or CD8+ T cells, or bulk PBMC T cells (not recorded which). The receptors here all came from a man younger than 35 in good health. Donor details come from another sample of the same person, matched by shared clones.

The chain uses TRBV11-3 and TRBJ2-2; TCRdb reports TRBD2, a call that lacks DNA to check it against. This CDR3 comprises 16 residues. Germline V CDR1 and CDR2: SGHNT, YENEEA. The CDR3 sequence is CASPTSGTQHARELFF.

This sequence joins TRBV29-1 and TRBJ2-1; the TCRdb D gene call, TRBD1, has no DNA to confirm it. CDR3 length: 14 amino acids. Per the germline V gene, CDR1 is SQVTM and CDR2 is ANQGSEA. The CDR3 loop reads CSVDWDRGYNEQFF.

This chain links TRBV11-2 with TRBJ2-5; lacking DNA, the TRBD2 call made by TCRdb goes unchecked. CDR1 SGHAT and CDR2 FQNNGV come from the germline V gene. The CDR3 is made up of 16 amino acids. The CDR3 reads CASSLEAGGPRETQYF.

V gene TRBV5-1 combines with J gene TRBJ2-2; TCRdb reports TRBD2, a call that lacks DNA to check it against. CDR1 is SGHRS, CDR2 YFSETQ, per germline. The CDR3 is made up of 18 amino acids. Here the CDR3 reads CASSLLFGLEVNTGELFF.

The CDR3 is CASSQTSGRALTDTQYF. This chain joins TRBV4-3 and TRBJ2-3; checking the TCRdb D call of TRBD2 is not possible without DNA. Germline V gene lookup returns CDR1 LGHNA and CDR2 YSLEER. CDR3 length equals 17 residues.

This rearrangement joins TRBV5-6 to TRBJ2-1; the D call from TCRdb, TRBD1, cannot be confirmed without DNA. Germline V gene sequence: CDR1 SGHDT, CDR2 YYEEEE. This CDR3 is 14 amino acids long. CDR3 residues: CASISTGGYNEQFF.

This CDR3 reads CASSSAGIFYEQYF. The genes are TRBV12-3 or TRBV12-4 and TRBJ2-7. CDR3 length: 14 amino acids.

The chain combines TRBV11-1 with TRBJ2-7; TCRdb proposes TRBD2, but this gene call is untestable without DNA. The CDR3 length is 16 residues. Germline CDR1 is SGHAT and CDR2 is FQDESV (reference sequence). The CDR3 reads CASSSREREGSYEQYF. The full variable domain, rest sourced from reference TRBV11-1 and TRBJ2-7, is EAEVAQSPRYKITEKSQAVAFWCDPISGHATLYWYRQILGQGPELLVQFQDESVVDDSQLPKDRFSAERLKGVDSTLKIQPAELGDSAMYLCASSSREREGSYEQYFGPGTRLTVT.

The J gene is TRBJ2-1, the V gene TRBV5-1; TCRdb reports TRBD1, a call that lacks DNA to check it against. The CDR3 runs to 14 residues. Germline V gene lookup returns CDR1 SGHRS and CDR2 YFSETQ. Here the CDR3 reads CASTPGGGYNEQFF.

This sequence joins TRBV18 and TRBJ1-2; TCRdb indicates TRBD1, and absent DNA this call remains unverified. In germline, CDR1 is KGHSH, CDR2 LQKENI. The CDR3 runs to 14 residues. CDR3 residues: CASSSLGQGDGYTF.

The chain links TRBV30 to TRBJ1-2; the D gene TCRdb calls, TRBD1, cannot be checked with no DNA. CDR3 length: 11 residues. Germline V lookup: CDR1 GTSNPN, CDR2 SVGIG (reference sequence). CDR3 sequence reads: CAWAGTYGYTF.

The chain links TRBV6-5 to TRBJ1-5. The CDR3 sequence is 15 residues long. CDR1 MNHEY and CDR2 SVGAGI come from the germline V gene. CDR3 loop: CASSYSRGSNQPQHF.

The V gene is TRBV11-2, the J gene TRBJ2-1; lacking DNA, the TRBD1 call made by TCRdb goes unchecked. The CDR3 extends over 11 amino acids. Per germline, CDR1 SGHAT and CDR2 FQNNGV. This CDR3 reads CASSYGKEEFF.

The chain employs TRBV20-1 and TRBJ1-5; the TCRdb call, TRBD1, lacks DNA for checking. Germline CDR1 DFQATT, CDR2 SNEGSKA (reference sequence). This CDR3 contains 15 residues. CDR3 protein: CSASNSTGIHQPQHF.

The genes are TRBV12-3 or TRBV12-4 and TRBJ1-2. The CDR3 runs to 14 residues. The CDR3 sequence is CASSSAAGGYGYTF.

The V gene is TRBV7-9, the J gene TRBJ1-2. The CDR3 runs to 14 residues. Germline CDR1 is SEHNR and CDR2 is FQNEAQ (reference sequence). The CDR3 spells CASSFSAASYGYTF.

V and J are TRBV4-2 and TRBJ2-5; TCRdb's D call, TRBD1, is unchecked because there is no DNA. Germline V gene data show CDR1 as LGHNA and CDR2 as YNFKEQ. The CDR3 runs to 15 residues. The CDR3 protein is CASSQTQGTQETQYF.

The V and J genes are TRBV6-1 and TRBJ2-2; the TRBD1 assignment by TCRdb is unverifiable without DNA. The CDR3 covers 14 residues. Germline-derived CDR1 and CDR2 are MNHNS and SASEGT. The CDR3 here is CASSEGQLFGELFF.

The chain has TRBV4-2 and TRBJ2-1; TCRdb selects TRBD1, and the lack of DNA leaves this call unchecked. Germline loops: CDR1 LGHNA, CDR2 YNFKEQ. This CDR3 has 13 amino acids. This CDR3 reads CASSRAGGNEQFF.

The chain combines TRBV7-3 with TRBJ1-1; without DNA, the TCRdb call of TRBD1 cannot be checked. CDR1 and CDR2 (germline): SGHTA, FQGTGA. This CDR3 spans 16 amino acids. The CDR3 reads CASSVSGTDMNTEAFF.

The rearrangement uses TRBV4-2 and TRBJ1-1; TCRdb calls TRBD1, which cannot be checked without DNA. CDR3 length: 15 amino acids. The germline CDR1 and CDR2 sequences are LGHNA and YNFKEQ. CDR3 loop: CASSDPGAGNTEAFF.